This entry is about one T cell receptor (beta chain). Antigen unknown. Multiplex touch-down PCR with TRB-A/B primers amplified rearranged V-D-J TRB sequences. Using its own MiXCR run on the multiplex PCR reads, TCRdb lists one record per CDR3 protein. The data show about 9,300 distinct CDR3 sequences, with 45% to 70% seen just once and 20% held by the top ten. Trimming took 4 bases from V and 5 from J, leaving 18 bases between them. CDR1 and CDR2 from the germline V gene are SGHAT and FQNNGV. The CDR3 is made up of 15 amino acids. The data are from a study of T cell repertoires in aging, cancer and after chemotherapy. Findings of the study overall: In each cancer cohort, median generation probability increased across chemotherapy, suggesting thymic output rebounded. The repertoire data cannot show anything about immunological memory following chemotherapy. Age-matched healthy donors had significantly more diverse, less clonal blood TCR repertoires than untreated cancer patients.

Amplification of TCR beta used genomic DNA extracted from peripheral blood. The sample taken for sequencing was blood. The sequence was obtained from a human donor in good health. This chain links TRBV11-2 with TRBJ2-7; D may be TRBD1 or TRBD2 (7 bases each). The CDR3 protein is CASSSPGEGAHEQYF. In DNA, the CDR3 is TGTGCCAGCAGCTCCCCTGGGGAGGGGGCCCACGAGCAGTACTTC. Drawing the rest from reference TRBV11-2 and TRBJ2-7, the complete variable domain is EAGVAQSPRYKIIEKRQSVAFWCNPISGHATLYWYQQILGQGPKLLIQFQNNGVVDDSQLPKDRFSAERLKGVDSTLKIQPAKLEDSAVYLCASSSPGEGAHEQYFGPGTRLTVT.